Listed below are T cell receptor beta chains from one sample, sequenced in a study of T cell responses to AZD1222 COVID-19 vaccine. Method: immunoSEQ multiplex PCR; TCRdb's copy keeps in-frame clones and lacks some. The sample holds roughly 77,000 clones, around nine tenths seen once. The sequencing used peripheral blood, collected 28 days after the second AZD1222 dose. These receptors were collected from an adult who received the AZD1222 COVID-19 vaccine. CDR3s include the opening cysteine and the closing phenylalanine or tryptophan. Fields, in order: CDR3 protein, CDR3 DNA, clone size, J gene, D gene, V gene. The D gene is left open where the match is weak. The listing skips clone size in some rows; elsewhere it reads once, few, many or a size class.

CASRSDGYGYTF,TGCGCCAGCAGATCGGACGGATATGGCTACACCTTC,-,TRBJ1-2,-,TRBV5-1
CASKMTGTETQYF,TGCGCCAGCAAAATGACGGGGACAGAGACCCAGTACTTC,-,TRBJ2-5,-,TRBV5-1
CAWSRGGAGELFF,TGTGCCTGGAGTAGGGGGGGCGCCGGGGAGCTGTTTTTT,-,TRBJ2-2,-,TRBV30
CASSPAGGSQPQHF,TGTGCCAGCAGCCCAGCGGGGGGAAGTCAGCCCCAGCATTTT,-,TRBJ1-5,-,TRBV7-9
CASSLAGTGSEKLFF,TGTGCCAGCAGCTTGGCAGGGACAGGGAGTGAAAAACTGTTTTTT,once,TRBJ1-4,TRBD1,TRBV5-4
CASSLGQGSPLHF,TGTGCCAGCAGTTTGGGACAGGGCTCACCCCTCCACTTT,-,TRBJ1-6,TRBD1,TRBV28
CAIRETGGGQPQHF,TGTGCCATCAGAGAAACAGGGGGCGGTCAGCCCCAGCATTTT,-,TRBJ1-5,TRBD1,TRBV10-3
CASSQAGTDPPYEQYF,TGTGCCAGCAGCCAAGCCGGGACAGATCCACCCTACGAGCAGTACTTC,few,TRBJ2-7,TRBD1,TRBV4-2
CATDNGEATEAFF,TGTGCCACCGATAACGGGGAGGCCACTGAAGCTTTCTTT,-,TRBJ1-1,-,TRBV24-1
CASSLSSGSTGEQFF,TGTGCCAGCAGCTTAAGTTCCGGGAGTACGGGTGAGCAGTTCTTC,-,TRBJ2-1,-,TRBV7-6
CASSQGRGEQYF,TGTGCCAGCAGCCAAGGTAGGGGCGAGCAGTACTTC,-,TRBJ2-7,-,TRBV4-2
CASSSGGSGRAYEQFF,TGTGCCAGCAGTTCCGGGGGAAGCGGGAGGGCCTATGAGCAGTTCTTC,once,TRBJ2-1,TRBD2,TRBV27
CASSLGHTGELFF,TGTGCCAGCAGCTTAGGCCATACCGGGGAGCTGTTTTTT,-,TRBJ2-2,-,TRBV7-8
CASSVGTANTEAFF,TGTGCCAGCAGCGTAGGCACAGCCAACACTGAAGCTTTCTTT,-,TRBJ1-1,-,TRBV9
CASSIRTSGTYNEQFF,TGTGCCAGTAGTATACGGACTAGCGGGACCTACAATGAGCAGTTCTTC,-,TRBJ2-1,TRBD2,TRBV19
CASSLLTMNTEAFF,TGTGCCAGCAGCCTCCTCACCATGAACACTGAAGCTTTCTTT,-,TRBJ1-1,-,TRBV9
CATSDLGGVQEQFF,TGTGCCACCAGTGATTTGGGAGGCGTCCAAGAGCAGTTCTTC,-,TRBJ2-1,-,TRBV24-1
CASSPPPNTEAFF,TGTGCCAGCAGCCCCCCCCCGAACACTGAAGCTTTCTTT,-,TRBJ1-1,-,TRBV13
CASSLVENYGYTF,TGTGCCAGCAGCTTGGTAGAAAACTATGGCTACACCTTC,once,TRBJ1-2,-,TRBV5-6
CASSLTGPYGYTF,TGTGCCAGCAGCTTGACAGGGCCCTATGGCTACACCTTC,-,TRBJ1-2,-,TRBV5-4
CASWASLLFTDTQYF,TGTGCCAGCTGGGCTAGTTTATTGTTCACAGATACGCAGTATTTT,-,TRBJ2-3,-,TRBV5-5
CASSLTGVDQPQHF,TGTGCCAGCAGCTTGACAGGGGTGGATCAGCCCCAGCATTTT,-,TRBJ1-5,TRBD1,TRBV5-6
CASSEDFSEQYF,TGTGCCAGCAGTGAAGATTTCAGCGAGCAGTACTTC,-,TRBJ2-7,-,TRBV6-1
CASFRPSTDTQYF,TGTGCCAGCTTCCGGCCCAGCACAGATACGCAGTATTTT,-,TRBJ2-3,-,TRBV5-6
CASSPPTGSYEQYF,TGTGCCAGCAGCCCACCGACAGGGAGCTACGAGCAGTACTTC,-,TRBJ2-7,TRBD1,TRBV3-1/TRBV3-2
CASSKERVGGYTF,TGTGCCAGTAGTAAAGAGCGGGTCGGGGGCTACACCTTC,-,TRBJ1-2,-,TRBV19
CASSQDVAGVRNIQYF,TGCGCCAGCAGCCAAGATGTTGCCGGGGTGCGAAACATTCAGTACTTC,-,TRBJ2-4,-,TRBV4-1
CASSLGSGGTDTQYF,TGTGCCAGCAGCTTGGGTAGCGGGGGCACAGATACGCAGTATTTT,-,TRBJ2-3,TRBD2,TRBV5-4
CASSRNMNQPQHF,TGTGCCAGCAGCCGCAATATGAATCAGCCCCAGCATTTT,-,TRBJ1-5,-,TRBV7-8
CASSNPAEKGEQYF,TGCGCCAGCAGTAACCCAGCGGAGAAGGGCGAGCAGTACTTC,-,TRBJ2-7,-,TRBV4-1
CASSQVAPDTQYF,TGCGCCAGCAGCCAAGTCGCCCCAGATACGCAGTATTTT,-,TRBJ2-3,-,TRBV4-3
CASSLGLAVSTDTQYF,TGTGCCAGCAGCTTGGGACTAGCGGTTAGCACAGATACGCAGTATTTT,-,TRBJ2-3,TRBD2,TRBV11-3
CASSIGTGGGVTQYF,TGTGCCAGCAGCATAGGGACAGGGGGGGGAGTGACGCAGTATTTT,-,TRBJ2-3,TRBD1,TRBV11-2
CASSSRGIENSPLHF,TGTGCCAGCAGCTCAAGGGGGATTGAGAATTCACCCCTCCACTTT,-,TRBJ1-6,-,TRBV11-2
CASFPRVGGKANYGYTF,TGCGCCAGCTTCCCCAGGGTGGGCGGCAAAGCTAACTATGGCTACACCTTC,-,TRBJ1-2,-,TRBV4-1
CASSVLPQQGDNSPLHF,TGTGCCAGCAGCGTTCTCCCCCAACAGGGGGATAATTCACCCCTCCACTTT,-,TRBJ1-6,TRBD1,TRBV9
CASRPGLAGVGTQYF,TGTGCCAGCAGACCTGGACTAGCGGGAGTCGGGACCCAGTACTTC,-,TRBJ2-5,TRBD2,TRBV5-4
CASGTKNSNQPQHF,TGTGCCAGCGGGACAAAAAATAGCAATCAGCCCCAGCATTTT,-,TRBJ1-5,-,TRBV21-1
CASSFDPGLGGPQHF,TGTGCCAGCAGCTTTGATCCAGGGTTAGGGGGGCCCCAGCATTTT,once,TRBJ1-5,-,TRBV7-8